These 27 T cell receptor beta chains originate from one sample sequenced in a study of T cell clonotyping in hematopoietic cell transplantation. Profiled with immunoSEQ multiplex PCR; TCRdb holds only in-frame clones, not every one. The sample shows approximately 44,000 clones, around 85% of them seen only once. Time point denoted: recipient sample about 28 days before transplant, after cytoreduction. This material consisted of peripheral blood mononuclear cells, taken before stem cell transplant. The receptors shown here come from a man in his 60s with acute myeloid leukemia. Some clones in this sample may be carry-over from other donors' samples.

This clone is a singleton in its sample. This chain links TRBV5-4 with TRBJ1-1, with 7 bases that match TRBD1. CDR3 length equals 15 residues. The germline gives CDR1 SGHNT, CDR2 YYREEE (reference sequence). Trimming at V came to 2 bases and at J to 3 bases, leaving 7 bases not matched to a gene. The CDR3 spells CASSFGGQGDTEAFF. The CDR3 DNA reads as TGTGCCAGCAGCTTCGGGGGGCAGGGGGACACTGAAGCTTTCTTT.

The V call is TRBV4-2, the J call TRBJ2-2, with 9 bases identical to TRBD2. The germline V gene encodes CDR1 LGHNA and CDR2 YNFKEQ. This CDR3 region has 17 residues. Trimming took 4 bases from V and 3 from J; bases not matched to a gene: 9. CDR3 in DNA: TGTGCCAGCAGCCCCGCTGGGCTAGCGGGGCACACCGGGGAGCTGTTTTTT. This translates into CASSPAGLAGHTGELFF.

The chain couples TRBV13 to TRBJ1-1; the D gene is possibly TRBD1 (6 bases). The germline gives CDR1 PRHDT, CDR2 FYEKMQ (reference sequence). V lost 4 bases and J lost 4, with 16 bases in between. CDR3 size: 15 residues. CDR3 in DNA: TGTGCCAGCAGCTCGACAGGCAGGGGTGGCACTGAAGCTTTCTTT. Translating it yields CASSSTGRGGTEAFF. Full variable domain (missing parts from reference TRBV13 and TRBJ1-1): AAGVIQSPRHLIKEKRETATLKCYPIPRHDTVYWYQQGPGQDPQFLISFYEKMQSDKGSIPDRFSAQQFSDYHSELNMSSLELGDSALYFCASSSTGRGGTEAFFGQGTRLTVV.

The rearrangement uses TRBV7-2 and TRBJ1-5, with TRBD1 matching 10 bases. Per the germline V gene, CDR1 is SGHTA and CDR2 is FQGNSA. J was trimmed by 7 bases and V by 2 bases; bases with no gene match: 5. The CDR3 covers 15 residues. CDR3 sequence: CASSLYGTGDQPQHF. The DNA of the CDR3 is TGTGCCAGCAGCTTATATGGGACAGGGGACCAGCCCCAGCATTTT. The entire variable domain, with the rest obtained from reference TRBV7-2 and TRBJ1-5, is as follows: GAGVSQSPSNKVTEKGKDVELRCDPISGHTALYWYRQSLGQGLEFLIYFQGNSAPDKSGLPSDRFSAERTGGSVSTLTIQRTQQEDSAVYLCASSLYGTGDQPQHFGDGTRLSIL.

The chain joins TRBV7-3 to TRBJ1-2; D gene uncertain. Looked up from germline, CDR1 is SGHTA and CDR2 is FQGTGA. The CDR3 consists of 13 residues. V lost 2 bases to trimming and J lost 3 bases, with 7 bases between them. The CDR3 is CASSLSADYGYTF. Written as DNA, the CDR3 is TGTGCCAGCAGCTTATCGGCGGACTATGGCTACACCTTC.

This clone occurred a few times. The rearrangement uses TRBV2 and TRBJ1-1, with 8 bases aligning to TRBD1. V lost 6 bases and J lost 1; bases outside the gene matches: 7. Germline values: CDR1 SNHLY, CDR2 FYNNEI. The CDR3 runs to 15 residues. CDR3 DNA: TGTGCCAGCAGGGGTGATGGACAGGGGAACACTGAAGCTTTCTTT. This sequence encodes CASRGDGQGNTEAFF.

V gene TRBV10-3 combines with J gene TRBJ2-7, with TRBD1 matching over 8 bases. The CDR3 contains 14 residues. Losses at the gene ends were 0 bases for V and 6 bases for J; bases not matched to a gene: 4. In germline, CDR1 is ENHRY, CDR2 SYGVKD. The CDR3 DNA reads as TGTGCCATCAGTGAGTCGGGACAGGCTTCCGAGCAGTACTTC. Translated: CAISESGQASEQYF.

V and J are TRBV11-3 and TRBJ2-3; D ambiguous. Trimming took off 5 bases at V and 6 bases at J, with 6 bases between the two ends. The CDR3 extends over 11 amino acids. Germline-derived CDR1 and CDR2 are SGHNT and YENEEA. The CDR3 bases are TGTGCCAGCAGCCCCGGGGATACGCAGTATTTT. It specifies CASSPGDTQYF.

The chain combines TRBV27 with TRBJ2-5; D remains ambiguous. V lost 5 bases and J 5 bases, leaving 15 bases between the germline ends. Germline V CDR1 and CDR2: MNHEY, SMNVEV (reference sequence). There are 14 residues in the CDR3. The CDR3 protein is CASSPRMGQETQYF. The CDR3, as DNA: TGTGCCAGCAGTCCACGTATGGGCCAGGAGACCCAGTACTTC.

J is TRBJ2-5 and V is TRBV7-3, with D possibly TRBD2 on 6 matching bases. CDR1 and CDR2 (germline): SGHTA, FQGTGA. This CDR3 has 13 amino acids. V was trimmed by 5 bases and J by 2 bases, leaving 9 bases between them. In DNA, the CDR3 is TGTGCCAGCAGCACGACTAGGCAAGAGACCCAGTACTTC. It yields the protein CASSTTRQETQYF.

The chain is built from TRBV5-4 and TRBJ1-1; D remains ambiguous. Trimming left V 2 bases short and J 4 bases short, with 9 bases between. The CDR3 is 13 residues long. Germline V gives CDR1 SGHNT, CDR2 YYREEE (reference sequence). The CDR3 nucleotides read TGTGCCAGCAGCTTTCCGGGGAGCACTGAAGCTTTCTTT. This encodes CASSFPGSTEAFF.

This chain links TRBV28 with TRBJ2-7; D unclear. Deletions cut 2 bases from V and 6 bases from J, with 8 bases between. Germline lookup yields CDR1 MDHEN and CDR2 SYDVKM. This CDR3 comprises 12 residues. CDR3 amino acids: CASSLPVSEQYF. As DNA, the CDR3 is TGTGCCAGCAGTTTACCCGTCAGCGAGCAGTACTTC.

The rearrangement links TRBV21-1 to TRBJ1-2; the listed D gene, TRBD1, was not tested against the DNA. TRBV21-1 is classified as a pseudogene. The CDR3 extends over 15 amino acids. The CDR3 coding sequence is TGTGCCAGCAGCAAAAGGGATAGGGGGAACTATGGCTACACCTTC. It encodes CASSKRDRGNYGYTF.

The chain uses TRBV7-2 and TRBJ2-7, with D unclear. This CDR3 has 15 amino acids. Germline loops: CDR1 SGHTA, CDR2 FQGNSA. V dropped 5 bases and J dropped 1 base, with 15 bases sitting between them. CDR3 residues: CASSIGSPYSYEQYF. CDR3 coding DNA: TGTGCCAGCAGCATTGGAAGCCCCTATTCCTACGAGCAGTACTTC.

The chain uses TRBV28 and TRBJ1-1, with D hard to call. The V gene lost 3 bases and the J gene lost 0 bases, with 14 bases spanning the gap. Germline V CDR1 and CDR2: MDHEN, SYDVKM. The CDR3 has 16 amino acids. In nucleotides, the CDR3 is TGTGCCAGCAGTTTCCGCAGGACTCTAATGAACACTGAAGCTTTCTTT. Residues: CASSFRRTLMNTEAFF. Using reference TRBV28 and TRBJ1-1 for the parts outside the CDR3, the full variable domain is DVKVTQSSRYLVKRTGEKVFLECVQDMDHENMFWYRQDPGLGLRLIYFSYDVKMKEKGDIPEGYSVSREKKERFSLILESASTNQTSMYLCASSFRRTLMNTEAFFGQGTRLTVV.

This sequence joins TRBV19 and TRBJ1-5; D uncertain. CDR3 length equals 15 residues. The germline V gene has CDR1 LNHDA and CDR2 SQIVND (reference sequence). V was clipped by 4 bases and J by 0 bases, with 10 bases between them. As DNA, the CDR3 is TGTGCCAGTAGTACCCACCTAAATAGCAATCAGCCCCAGCATTTT. This gives the protein CASSTHLNSNQPQHF.

In DNA, the CDR3 is TGTGCCAGCAGAACCTCCGGGACGGATGAAAAACTGTTTTTT. Protein sequence: CASRTSGTDEKLFF. The chain carries TRBV6-6 and TRBJ1-4, with D perhaps matching TRBD1 (5 bases). Germline lookup yields CDR1 MNHNY and CDR2 SVGAGI (reference sequence). Trimming cost V 6 bases and J 6 bases, with 14 bases left between them. The CDR3 sequence is 14 residues long.

The chain carries TRBV19 and TRBJ2-5; D gene ambiguous. Germline CDR1 reads LNHDA; CDR2 reads SQIVND (reference sequence). Trimming left V 5 bases short and J 1 base short, with 8 bases between. The CDR3 sequence is 13 residues long. CDR3 bases: TGTGCCAGTAGTTCGGTTGGCCAAGAGACCCAGTACTTC. Amino acids: CASSSVGQETQYF.

The CDR3 DNA reads TGTGCCAGCAGCTTACAGCGGACCCCCCACGAGCAGTACTTC. This translates into CASSLQRTPHEQYF. The genes are TRBV11-2 and TRBJ2-7, with D possibly TRBD2 on 5 matching bases. CDR1 is SGHAT, CDR2 FQNNGV, per germline. The CDR3 has 14 amino acids. Trimming removed 2 bases from V and 5 bases from J, with 13 bases in between.

DNA of the CDR3: TGTGCCAGCAGCTTAGAGACAGGGAGCAACTATGGCTACACCTTC. Translating gives CASSLETGSNYGYTF. The chain employs TRBV5-4 and TRBJ1-2; 7 bases fit TRBD1. With V trimmed by 2 bases and J by 2 bases, 6 bases remained unmatched. CDR1 and CDR2 (germline): SGHNT, YYREEE (reference sequence). This CDR3 is 15 amino acids long.

V usage is TRBV23-1 and J usage is TRBJ2-5; tentative D call: TRBD2 (6 bases). TRBV23-1 qualifies as an ORF whose function is uncertain. The CDR3 extends over 13 amino acids. V dropped 3 bases and J dropped 4 bases, with 9 bases sitting between them. Written as DNA, the CDR3 is TGCGCCAGCAGTCACCAGGGAGGAGAGACCCAGTACTTC. It codes for CASSHQGGETQYF.

There are a few counts of this clone. J is TRBJ1-1 and V is TRBV2; D gene unclear. Trimming stripped 7 bases from V and 5 bases from J, with 14 bases between. The CDR3 sequence is 13 residues long. Germline lookup yields CDR1 SNHLY and CDR2 FYNNEI. The CDR3 spells CASTTPGTTEAFF. CDR3 nucleotides: TGTGCCAGCACCACGCCGGGAACAACTGAAGCTTTCTTT.

The chain uses TRBV5-1 and TRBJ2-5; no firm D call. Trimming pared 2 bases from V and 4 bases from J, leaving 9 bases between. CDR1 is SGHRS, CDR2 YFSETQ, per germline. CDR3 size: 13 residues. CDR3 sequence: CASSLGPRETQYF. The CDR3 DNA sequence: TGCGCCAGCAGCTTAGGCCCGAGAGAGACCCAGTACTTC.

This rearrangement joins TRBV5-1 to TRBJ2-3; D is perhaps TRBD2 (5 bases). This CDR3 is 15 amino acids long. V was shortened by 7 bases and J by 6 bases, with 21 bases between the two germline ends. CDR1 is SGHRS and CDR2 is YFSETQ in the germline V gene. CDR3 DNA sequence: TGCGCCAGCTTCCCGGGCGGGCCCCCCGCTGATACGCAGTATTTT. As protein: CASFPGGPPADTQYF.

In this sample, this clone turned up once. This chain uses TRBV4-3 with TRBJ1-5, with D hard to call. V was shortened by 0 bases and J by 9 bases, with 15 bases between the two germline ends. The germline CDR1 and CDR2 sequences are LGHNA and YSLEER. This CDR3 is 15 amino acids long. The CDR3 loop is CASSQDLQDHRPQHF. For the CDR3, the DNA is TGCGCCAGCAGCCAAGATTTGCAGGACCATAGGCCCCAGCATTTT.

The V gene is TRBV6-4, the J gene TRBJ2-3, with a weak D call TRBD1 (6 bases). Germline CDR1 and CDR2: MRHNA and SNTAGT. CDR3 length: 13 residues. V lost 6 bases to trimming and J lost 2 bases, with 9 bases between them. The CDR3 loop reads CASSRGPTDTQYF. CDR3 sequence (DNA): TGTGCCAGCAGCAGGGGACCCACAGATACGCAGTATTTT.

This clone was seen only once. This rearrangement joins TRBV14 to TRBJ1-2; the D gene is possibly TRBD1 (5 bases). Trimming removed 0 bases from V and 1 base from J, with 15 bases in between. Germline V lookup: CDR1 SGHDN, CDR2 FVKESK. The CDR3 totals 17 residues. The CDR3: CASSQDLGERINYGYTF. As DNA, the CDR3 is TGTGCCAGCAGCCAAGATTTGGGGGAGCGGATTAACTATGGCTACACCTTC. The entire variable domain, with the rest obtained from reference TRBV14 and TRBJ1-2, is as follows: EAGVTQFPSHSVIEKGQTVTLRCDPISGHDNLYWYRRVMGKEIKFLLHFVKESKQDESGMPNNRFLAERTGGTYSTLKVQPAELEDSGVYFCASSQDLGERINYGYTFGSGTRLTVV.